These T cell receptor beta chains were read from a single sample in a study of T cell repertoires in cytomegalovirus infection. TCRdb processed the reads anew with MiXCR; each CDR3 protein has one entry. This sample has around 800,000 distinct CDR3 sequences, with around a third found just once. Their cognate antigens are unknown. The material sequenced was cultured CD8+ T cells from PBMCs, taken from culture after CMV antigen stimulation. The receptors come from a human donor in good health (CMV status not recorded). Some clones in this sample may be carry-over from other donors' samples. Each CDR3 is given with its conserved first and last residue. The D gene is left open where the match is weak. For some rows the clone size is stated as once, few or many, or as a class when expanded; others skip it.

.	TRBD1	TRBV12-3/TRBV12-4	TRBJ1-2	CASSLETGHQYYGYTF	TGTGCCAGCAGTTTGGAGACAGGGCACCAATACTATGGCTACACCTTC
many	.	TRBV7-2	TRBJ1-5	CASSFRNQPQHF	TGTGCCAGCAGCTTCCGCAATCAGCCCCAGCATTTT
.	.	TRBV5-4	TRBJ1-3	CASSLVQGEDTIYF	TGTGCCAGCAGCTTGGTTCAGGGTGAGGACACCATATATTTT
few	.	TRBV6-1	TRBJ1-5	CATGYNQPQHF	TGTGCCACCGGCTACAATCAGCCCCAGCATTTT
.	.	TRBV10-3	TRBJ1-2	CAISEYLEKSHGYTF	TGTGCCATCAGTGAGTACCTAGAGAAGTCGCATGGCTACACCTTC
few	.	TRBV6-2/TRBV6-3	TRBJ1-6	CASRIDTESSYNSPLHF	TGTGCCAGCAGAATTGACACGGAGAGCTCCTATAATTCACCCCTCCACTTT
few	TRBD1	TRBV19	TRBJ1-1	CASSTPGTGTNTEAFF	TGTGCCAGTAGTACCCCCGGGACAGGGACGAACACTGAAGCTTTCTTT
.	TRBD1	TRBV25-1	TRBJ1-6	CTSSEGQGGSPLHF	TGTACCAGCAGTGAAGGGCAGGGGGGGTCACCCCTCCACTTT
many	.	TRBV28	TRBJ1-2	CASSLKTPSYGYTF	TGTGCCAGCAGTTTAAAAACCCCCTCCTATGGCTACACCTTC
few	.	TRBV5-6	TRBJ2-1	CASSRDVSYNEQFF	TGTGCCAGCAGCCGGGATGTCTCCTACAATGAGCAGTTCTTC
.	.	TRBV6-5	TRBJ1-2	CASSYMMANYGYTF	TGTGCCAGCAGTTATATGATGGCTAACTATGGCTACACCTTC
.	.	TRBV7-8	TRBJ2-1	CASSSPWSKGGFF	TGTGCCAGCAGCTCGCCCTGGTCCAAAGGCGGATTCTTC
.	TRBD1	TRBV12-3/TRBV12-4	TRBJ2-7	CASSFGGQGYEQYF	TGTGCCAGCAGTTTCGGGGGACAGGGCTACGAGCAGTACTTC
.	.	TRBV6-1	TRBJ2-2	CASSEVGGASGELFF	TGTGCCAGCAGTGAAGTGGGGGGCGCCTCCGGGGAGCTGTTTTTT
many	.	TRBV20-1	TRBJ2-3	CSASRRGSTDTQYF	TGCAGTGCTAGTCGCAGGGGAAGCACAGATACGCAGTATTTT
few	.	TRBV7-9	TRBJ1-1	CASSLDLGGVTTFF	TGTGCCAGCAGCTTAGATTTGGGGGGCGTCACAACTTTCTTT
few	.	TRBV12-3/TRBV12-4	TRBJ2-2	CASYPPGYTGELFF	TGTGCCAGCTATCCTCCAGGGTATACCGGGGAGCTGTTTTTT
many	TRBD1	TRBV7-6	TRBJ1-6	CASSFGQGANSPLHF	TGTGCCAGCAGCTTTGGACAGGGGGCCAATTCACCCCTCCACTTT
many	.	TRBV7-8	TRBJ1-4	CASSPSVRGPNEKLFF	TGTGCCAGCAGCCCCAGTGTCAGGGGTCCTAATGAAAAACTGTTTTTT
few	.	TRBV28	TRBJ2-2	CASSLYIGSKAGELFF	TGTGCCAGCAGTTTGTATATAGGGTCGAAGGCCGGGGAGCTGTTTTTT
.	.	TRBV6-5	TRBJ1-6	CASSYQTDNSPLHF	TGTGCCAGCAGTTACCAGACAGATAATTCACCCCTCCACTTT
few	.	TRBV5-1	TRBJ2-1	CASSLGGEWGDPRDEQFF	TGCGCCAGCAGCTTGGGAGGGGAATGGGGCGACCCTAGGGATGAGCAGTTCTTC
.	.	TRBV15	TRBJ1-5	CATSSNRDRQPQHF	TGTGCCACCAGCTCTAACAGGGATCGTCAGCCCCAGCATTTT
few	.	TRBV7-9	TRBJ1-2	CASSSQGDRYTF	TGTGCCAGCAGCTCCCAGGGTGATCGCTACACCTTC
once	.	TRBV28	TRBJ1-5	CASSIMDYSNQPQHF	TGTGCCAGCAGTATTATGGATTATAGCAATCAGCCCCAGCATTTT
.	.	TRBV6-6	TRBJ2-2	CASSYSKPGAGELFF	TGTGCCAGCAGTTACTCGAAACCGGGGGCCGGGGAGCTGTTTTTT
.	.	TRBV29-1	TRBJ2-2	CSVEDARAGELFF	TGCAGCGTTGAAGATGCCAGGGCTGGGGAGCTGTTTTTT